This entry describes one T cell receptor (beta chain). What it recognizes is unknown. The sample belongs to a study of CD4 T cells in relation to SARS-CoV-2 and coronaviruses. Across the study: ViraFEST: roughly 9-day antigen culture of PBMCs, then TCR beta CDR3 sequencing. Controls used an HIV-1 Nef peptide pool or no peptide.

Profiled with immunoSEQ multiplex PCR; TCRdb holds only in-frame clones, not every one. The table has about 22,000 clones, 74% seen once. Whole-study findings and limits: Compared with monoreactive clones, crossreactive clones showed significantly weaker SARS-CoV-2 expansion.

Unexposed donor CD4+ T cells date from about 2011-2018, before the COVID-19 pandemic. The cells were cultured for 9 to 11 days before CD4+ T cells were isolated. V was trimmed by 7 bases and J by 0 bases, leaving 10 bases between them. Germline V lookup: CDR1 SQVTM, CDR2 ANQGSEA. This CDR3 region has 14 residues. Source material: CD4+ T cells from PBMCs, cultured in vitro. The chain couples TRBV29-1 to TRBJ2-6; a weak D match, TRBD1 (5 bases). The sequence derives from a human donor in good health. CDR3 protein: CSAGSSSGANVLTF. CDR3 DNA sequence: TGCAGCGCAGGGTCGAGCTCTGGGGCCAACGTCCTGACTTTC.